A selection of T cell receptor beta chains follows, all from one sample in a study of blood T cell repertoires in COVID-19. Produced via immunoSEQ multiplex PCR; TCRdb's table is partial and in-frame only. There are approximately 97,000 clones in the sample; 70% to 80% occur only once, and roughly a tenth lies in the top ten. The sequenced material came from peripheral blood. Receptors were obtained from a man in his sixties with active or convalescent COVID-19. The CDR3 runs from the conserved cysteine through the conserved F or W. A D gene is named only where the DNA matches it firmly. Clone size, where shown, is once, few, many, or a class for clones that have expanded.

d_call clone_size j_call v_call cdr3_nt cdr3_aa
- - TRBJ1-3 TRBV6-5 TGTGCCAGCAGTTCAATGGGAAACACCATATATTTT CASSSMGNTIYF
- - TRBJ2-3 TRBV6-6 TGTGCCAGCAGGTTTCTTGACACTAGCACAGATACGCAGTATTTT CASRFLDTSTDTQYF
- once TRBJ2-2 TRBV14 TGTGCCAGCAGCCAATTTCGGGACGGGGAGCTGTTTTTT CASSQFRDGELFF
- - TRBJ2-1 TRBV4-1 TGCGCCAGCAGCCAAGATTGGTCACGCGGTGCCTCCTACAATGAGCAGTTCTTC CASSQDWSRGASYNEQFF
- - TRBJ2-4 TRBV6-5 TGTGCCAGCACCGACCCGATGGGGCCCCAAAACATTCAGTACTTC CASTDPMGPQNIQYF
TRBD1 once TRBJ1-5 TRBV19 TGTGCCAGTACGACAGGGGGCTTGTCCCAGCATTTT CASTTGGLSQHF
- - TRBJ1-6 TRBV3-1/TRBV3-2 TGTGCCAGCAGCCAGAGAGCTAATTCACCCCTCCACTTT CASSQRANSPLHF
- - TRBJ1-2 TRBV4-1 TGCGCCAGCAGCCAAGATACGCAGCGGAACTATGGCTACACCTTC CASSQDTQRNYGYTF
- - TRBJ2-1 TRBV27 TGTGCCAGCAGTTATGGGAAGCGGTCGACTTACTCCTACAATGAGCAGTTCTTC CASSYGKRSTYSYNEQFF
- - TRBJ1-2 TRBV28 TGTGCCAGCAGTTTACGGGGGAGAAACTATGGCTACACCTTC CASSLRGRNYGYTF
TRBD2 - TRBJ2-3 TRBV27 TGTGCCAGCAGCTGGAGTAGCGGGGAAACAGATACGCAGTATTTT CASSWSSGETDTQYF
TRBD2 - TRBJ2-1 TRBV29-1 TGCAGCTCGGGGGGAGGGAATGAGCAGTTCTTC CSSGGGNEQFF
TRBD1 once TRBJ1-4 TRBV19 TGTGCCAGTTTCCCGACAGGGACTGGTCAGGAAAAACTGTTTTTT CASFPTGTGQEKLFF
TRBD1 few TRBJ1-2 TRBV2 TGTGCCAGCAGTGAAATACGACAGGGGCTAGGTGGCTACACCTTC CASSEIRQGLGGYTF
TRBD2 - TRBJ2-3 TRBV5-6 TGTGCCAGCAGCCGGCGGGGACTAGCGGATTTCACAGATACGCAGTATTTT CASSRRGLADFTDTQYF
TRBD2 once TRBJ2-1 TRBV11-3 TGTGCCAGCAGCTCTGGACTAGCGGGAGGGGGATACAATGAGCAGTTCTTC CASSSGLAGGGYNEQFF
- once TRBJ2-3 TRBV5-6 TGTGCCAGCAGCGGGCTAAAGGGTGGGAGCGCGCAGTATTTT CASSGLKGGSAQYF
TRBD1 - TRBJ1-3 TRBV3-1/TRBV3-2 TGTGCCAGCAGTCAGACAGGGGGTAGTGGAAACACCATATATTTT CASSQTGGSGNTIYF
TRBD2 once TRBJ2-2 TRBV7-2 TGTGCCAGCAGCTTAACTGGACTAGTCACCGGGGAGCTGTTTTTT CASSLTGLVTGELFF
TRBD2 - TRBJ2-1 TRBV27 TGTGCCAGCAGTGGAGCTAGCGGGAGACCCTACAATGAGCAGTTCTTC CASSGASGRPYNEQFF
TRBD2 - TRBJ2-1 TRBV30 TGTGCCTGGACGGGACTAGCGGGGTACAATGAGCAGTTCTTC CAWTGLAGYNEQFF
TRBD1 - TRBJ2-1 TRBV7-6 TGTGCCAGCAGGAGGACCTACCCAGGGGGCGGTCACAATGAGCAGTTCTTC CASRRTYPGGGHNEQFF
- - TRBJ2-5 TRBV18 TGTGCCAGCTCGTCACTGCGAGAGACCCAGTACTTC CASSSLRETQYF
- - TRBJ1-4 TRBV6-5 TGTGCCAGCACTACCAGGGGAACTAATGAAAAACTGTTTTTT CASTTRGTNEKLFF
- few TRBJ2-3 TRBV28 TGTGCCAGCAGTTTCTCCACTAACACAGATACGCAGTATTTT CASSFSTNTDTQYF
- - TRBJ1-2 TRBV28 TGTGCCAGCAGTACTGGAAGGAGAAGCTATGGCTACACCTTC CASSTGRRSYGYTF
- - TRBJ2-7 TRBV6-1 TGTGCCAGCAGTGACAGTTCCCTCTACGAGCAGTACTTC CASSDSSLYEQYF
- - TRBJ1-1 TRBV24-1 TGTGCCACCAGTGATCCCAACAGGGTTGAAGCTTTCTTT CATSDPNRVEAFF
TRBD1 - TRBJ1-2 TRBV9 TGTGCCAGCAGCCAGGGACAGGGATATGGCTACACCTTC CASSQGQGYGYTF
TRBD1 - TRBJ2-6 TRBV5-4 TGTGCCAGCAGCTTGGCGGGACAGCGCCTCTCTGGGGCCAACGTCCTGACTTTC CASSLAGQRLSGANVLTF
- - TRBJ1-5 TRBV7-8 TGTGCCAGCAGCTTACTAGCGGGCAATCAGCCCCAGCATTTT CASSLLAGNQPQHF
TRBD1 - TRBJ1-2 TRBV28 TGTGCCAGCAGTCTAACAGGGGGCGACTATGGCTACACCTTC CASSLTGGDYGYTF
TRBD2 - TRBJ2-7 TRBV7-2 TGTGCCAGCAGCTTACCGACCGGGACTAGGGGAGGGGAGCAGTACTTC CASSLPTGTRGGEQYF
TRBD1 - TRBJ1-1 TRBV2 TGTGCCAGCAGTGAATGGGGGGCAGGGGGCTACGATAGGAAAGCTTTCTTT CASSEWGAGGYDRKAFF
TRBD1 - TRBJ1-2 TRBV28 TGTGCCAGCAGTTTTCGACAGGGGGCAGGCTACACCTTC CASSFRQGAGYTF
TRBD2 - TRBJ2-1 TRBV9 TGTGCCAGCAGCGTTGCTAGCGGGGGTAATGAGCAGTTCTTC CASSVASGGNEQFF
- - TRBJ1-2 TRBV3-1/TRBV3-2 TGTGCCAGCAGCCAAGAAATGTCGGCAGGGGCTTCTAACTATGGCTACACCTTC CASSQEMSAGASNYGYTF
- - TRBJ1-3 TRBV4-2 TGTGCCAGCAGCCAGGGACACCGCTCTGGAAACACCATATATTTT CASSQGHRSGNTIYF
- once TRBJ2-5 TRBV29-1 TGCAGCGTTGACCCCTTCCTGCTAGGAGGAGGGACCCAGTACTTC CSVDPFLLGGGTQYF
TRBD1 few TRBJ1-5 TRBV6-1 TGTGCCAGCAGCCCCACAGGGGGCAATCAGCCCCAGCATTTT CASSPTGGNQPQHF
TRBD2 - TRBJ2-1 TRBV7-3 TGTGCCAGCAGCACCGGGACTAGCGGGATAGGGGAGCAGTTCTTC CASSTGTSGIGEQFF
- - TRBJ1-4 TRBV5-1 TGCGCCAGCAGCTCCTTAGAAGTCGGTGAAAAACTGTTTTTT CASSSLEVGEKLFF
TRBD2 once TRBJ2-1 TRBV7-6 TGTGCCAGCACCGCAGCGGGAGGGTCCTACAATGAGCAGTTCTTC CASTAAGGSYNEQFF
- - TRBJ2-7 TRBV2 TGTGCCAGCAGTCTCCAGGGTTACGAGCAGTACTTC CASSLQGYEQYF
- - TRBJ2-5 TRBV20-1 TGCAGTGCCCGTCAAGAGACCCAGTACTTC CSARQETQYF
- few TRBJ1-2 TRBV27 TGTGCCAGCAGTTTTCGAGGGGGCTATGGCTACACCTTC CASSFRGGYGYTF
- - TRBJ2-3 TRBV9 TGTGCCAGCAGCGTAAGCGCGGCCGGTACAGATACGCAGTATTTT CASSVSAAGTDTQYF
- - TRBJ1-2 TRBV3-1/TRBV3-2 TGTGCCAGCAGCCCGACAGAGAACTATGGCTACACCTTC CASSPTENYGYTF
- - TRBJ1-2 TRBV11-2 TGTGCCAGCAGCGTAACGGACAGAAATTATGGCTACACCTTC CASSVTDRNYGYTF
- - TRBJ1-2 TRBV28 TGTGCCAGCAGTTTGAGTGCAAGGACTTATGGCTACACCTTC CASSLSARTYGYTF
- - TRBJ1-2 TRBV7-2 TGTGCCAGCAGCTTAACCCAGGCAGGAAACTATGGCTACACCTTC CASSLTQAGNYGYTF
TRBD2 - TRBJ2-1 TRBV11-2 TGTGCCAGCAGCCCAACACTAGCGGGAGTAGGAAATGAGCAGTTCTTC CASSPTLAGVGNEQFF
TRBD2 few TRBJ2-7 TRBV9 TGTGCCAGCAGCGTAGGGATAGCGGGAGGCTACGAGCAGTACTTC CASSVGIAGGYEQYF
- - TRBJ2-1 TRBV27 TGTGCCAGCAGTTTATTGGGAGAGGAGCAGTTCTTC CASSLLGEEQFF
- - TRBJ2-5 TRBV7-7 TGTGCCAGCAGCCCTAGGGGGGGGGTAGAGACCCAGTACTTC CASSPRGGVETQYF
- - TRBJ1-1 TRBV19 TGTGCCAGTAGTATAGGCCCAGGGAACACTGAAGCTTTCTTT CASSIGPGNTEAFF
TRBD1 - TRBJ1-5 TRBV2 TGTGCCAGCAGTATCACAGGGGGCCAAGCGCCCCAGCATTTT CASSITGGQAPQHF
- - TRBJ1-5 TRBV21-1 TGTGCCAGCAGCAAAATAGGAGGGACCCGGGCGTACGGTCAGCCCCAGCATTTT CASSKIGGTRAYGQPQHF
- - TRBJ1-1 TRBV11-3 TGTGCCAGCAGCTTAGATGGGGGCCGGAACACTGAAGCTTTCTTT CASSLDGGRNTEAFF
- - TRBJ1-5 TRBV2 TGTGCCAGCAGTGAAGAAAAGCGGGCAGGCAATCAGCCCCAGCATTTT CASSEEKRAGNQPQHF